This T cell receptor (beta chain) was identified during a study of cytomegalovirus exposure and HLA in healthy donors. Study-wide results and limits: There were some public TCRs occurring in many donors, but most TCR sequences were rare.

In the case of this clone: The antigen is not known.

The CDR3 runs 14 residues. V was pared by 6 bases and J by 5 bases, with 16 bases between. CDR1 and CDR2 from the germline V gene are KGHSH and LQKENI. In the PCR, 60 Vbeta and 13 Jbeta primers were used. Data came from immunoSEQ multiplex PCR; TCRdb stores just in-frame clones and leaves some out. The data hold about 180,000 clones, with more than 70% observed a single time. The specimen sequenced was PBMCs. The genes are TRBV18 and TRBJ1-1, with D possibly matching TRBD1 (6 bases). The source of this sequence is a girl aged 10-17 years in good health and CMV-seropositive. The CDR3 spells CASSPNRDTTEAFF. In DNA form, the CDR3 reads TGTGCCAGCTCCCCGAACAGGGATACTACTGAAGCTTTCTTT.